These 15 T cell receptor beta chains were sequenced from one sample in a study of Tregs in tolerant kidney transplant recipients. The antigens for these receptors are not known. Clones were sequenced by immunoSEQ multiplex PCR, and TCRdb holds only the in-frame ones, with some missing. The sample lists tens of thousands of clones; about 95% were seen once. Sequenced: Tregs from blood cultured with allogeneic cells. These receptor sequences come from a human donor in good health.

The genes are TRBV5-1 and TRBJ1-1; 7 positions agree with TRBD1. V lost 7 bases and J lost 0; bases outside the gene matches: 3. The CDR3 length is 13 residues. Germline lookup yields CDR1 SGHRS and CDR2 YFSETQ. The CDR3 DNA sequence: TGCGCCAGCTGGGACAGTATGAACACTGAAGCTTTCTTT. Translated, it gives CASWDSMNTEAFF.

The CDR3, as DNA: TGCGCCAGCAGTGAGTGGGGCGACTCCTACGAGCAGTACTTC. Its translation is CASSEWGDSYEQYF. The chain has TRBV10-2 and TRBJ2-7, with TRBD1 as a possible D gene (5 bases). V was cut by 1 base and J by 0 bases, with 7 bases left in between. Germline values: CDR1 WSHSY, CDR2 SAAADI. This CDR3 region has 14 residues.

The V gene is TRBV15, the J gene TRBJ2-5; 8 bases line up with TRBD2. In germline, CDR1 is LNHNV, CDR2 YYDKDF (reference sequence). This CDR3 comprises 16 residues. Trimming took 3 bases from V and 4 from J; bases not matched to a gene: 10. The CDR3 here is CATSRGLEAGGETQYF. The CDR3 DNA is TGTGCCACCAGCAGGGGCCTAGAGGCGGGGGGAGAGACCCAGTACTTC.

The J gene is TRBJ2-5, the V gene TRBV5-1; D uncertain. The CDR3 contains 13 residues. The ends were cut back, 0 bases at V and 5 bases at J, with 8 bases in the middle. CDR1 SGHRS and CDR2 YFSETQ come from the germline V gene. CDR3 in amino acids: CASSLASWETQYF. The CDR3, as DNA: TGCGCCAGCAGCTTGGCAAGCTGGGAGACCCAGTACTTC.

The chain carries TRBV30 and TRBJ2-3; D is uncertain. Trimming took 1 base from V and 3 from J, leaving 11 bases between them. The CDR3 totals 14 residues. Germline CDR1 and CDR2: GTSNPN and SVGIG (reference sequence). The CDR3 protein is CAWSAALRTDTQYF. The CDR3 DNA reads TGTGCCTGGAGTGCGGCCCTTAGAACAGATACGCAGTATTTT.

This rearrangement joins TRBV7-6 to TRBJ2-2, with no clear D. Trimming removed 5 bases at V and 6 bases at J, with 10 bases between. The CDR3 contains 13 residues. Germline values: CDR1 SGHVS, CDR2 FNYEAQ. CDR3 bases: TGTGCCAGCAGCCCGATTCGCGCCGGGGAGCTGTTTTTT. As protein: CASSPIRAGELFF.

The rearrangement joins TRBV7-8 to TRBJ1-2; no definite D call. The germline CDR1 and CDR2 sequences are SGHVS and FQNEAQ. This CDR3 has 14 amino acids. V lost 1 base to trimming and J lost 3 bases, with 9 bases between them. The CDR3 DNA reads TGTGCCAGCAGCTTAGACGAGAACTACTATGGCTACACCTTC. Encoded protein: CASSLDENYYGYTF.

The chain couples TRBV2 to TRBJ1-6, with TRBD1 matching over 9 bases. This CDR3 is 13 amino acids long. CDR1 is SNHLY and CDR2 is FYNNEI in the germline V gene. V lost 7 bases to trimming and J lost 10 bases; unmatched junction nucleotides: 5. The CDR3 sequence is CASNGQGSSPLHF. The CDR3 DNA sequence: TGTGCCAGCAACGGACAGGGGAGCTCACCCCTCCACTTT.

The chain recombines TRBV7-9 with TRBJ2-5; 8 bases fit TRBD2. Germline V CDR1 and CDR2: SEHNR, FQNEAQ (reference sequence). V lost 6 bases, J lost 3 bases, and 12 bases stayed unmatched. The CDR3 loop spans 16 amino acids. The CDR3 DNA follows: TGTGCCAGCAGTGTGGGGCGGGGGGAATCGAAAGAGACCCAGTACTTC. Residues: CASSVGRGESKETQYF.

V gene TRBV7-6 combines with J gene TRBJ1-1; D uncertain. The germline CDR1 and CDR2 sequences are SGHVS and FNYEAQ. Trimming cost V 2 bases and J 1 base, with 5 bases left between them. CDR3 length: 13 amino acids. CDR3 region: CASSLTENTEAFF. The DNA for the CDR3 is TGTGCCAGCAGCTTAACCGAGAACACTGAAGCTTTCTTT.

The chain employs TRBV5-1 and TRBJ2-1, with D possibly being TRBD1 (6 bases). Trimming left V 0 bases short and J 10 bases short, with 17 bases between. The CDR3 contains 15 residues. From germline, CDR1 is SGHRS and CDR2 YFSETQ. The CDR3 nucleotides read TGCGCCAGCAGCTTGGGGGTCATTACCGGGACAGAGCAGTTCTTC. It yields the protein CASSLGVITGTEQFF.

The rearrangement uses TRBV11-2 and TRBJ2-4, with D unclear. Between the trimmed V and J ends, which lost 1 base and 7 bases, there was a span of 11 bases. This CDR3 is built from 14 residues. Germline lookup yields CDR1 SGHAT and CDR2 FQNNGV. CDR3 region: CASSLGSLGNIQYF. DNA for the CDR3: TGTGCCAGCAGCTTAGGTTCCCTAGGGAACATTCAGTACTTC.

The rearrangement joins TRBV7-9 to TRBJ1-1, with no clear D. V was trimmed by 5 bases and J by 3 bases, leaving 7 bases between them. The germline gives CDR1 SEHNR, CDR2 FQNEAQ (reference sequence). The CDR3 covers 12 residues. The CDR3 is CASSLLYTEAFF. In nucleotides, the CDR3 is TGTGCCAGCAGCCTCCTTTACACTGAAGCTTTCTTT.

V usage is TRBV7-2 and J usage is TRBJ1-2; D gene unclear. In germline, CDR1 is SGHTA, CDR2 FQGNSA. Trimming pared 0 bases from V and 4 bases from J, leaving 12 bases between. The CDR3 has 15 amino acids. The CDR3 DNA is TGTGCCAGCAGCTTAGCCTATGAAAGGGTCTATGGCTACACCTTC. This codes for CASSLAYERVYGYTF. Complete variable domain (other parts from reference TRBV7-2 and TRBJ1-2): GAGVSQSPSNKVTEKGKDVELRCDPISGHTALYWYRQSLGQGLEFLIYFQGNSAPDKSGLPSDRFSAERTGGSVSTLTIQRTQQEDSAVYLCASSLAYERVYGYTFGSGTRLTVV.

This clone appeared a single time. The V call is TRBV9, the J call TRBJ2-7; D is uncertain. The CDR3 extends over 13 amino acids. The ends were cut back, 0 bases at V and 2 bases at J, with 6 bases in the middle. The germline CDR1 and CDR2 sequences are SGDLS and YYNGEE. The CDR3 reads CASSVAPAYEQYF. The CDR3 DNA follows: TGTGCCAGCAGCGTAGCTCCGGCCTACGAGCAGTACTTC. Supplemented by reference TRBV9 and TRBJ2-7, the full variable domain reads DSGVTQTPKHLITATGQRVTLRCSPRSGDLSVYWYQQSLDQGLQFLIQYYNGEERAKGNILERFSAQQFPDLHSELNLSSLELGDSALYFCASSVAPAYEQYFGPGTRLTVT.